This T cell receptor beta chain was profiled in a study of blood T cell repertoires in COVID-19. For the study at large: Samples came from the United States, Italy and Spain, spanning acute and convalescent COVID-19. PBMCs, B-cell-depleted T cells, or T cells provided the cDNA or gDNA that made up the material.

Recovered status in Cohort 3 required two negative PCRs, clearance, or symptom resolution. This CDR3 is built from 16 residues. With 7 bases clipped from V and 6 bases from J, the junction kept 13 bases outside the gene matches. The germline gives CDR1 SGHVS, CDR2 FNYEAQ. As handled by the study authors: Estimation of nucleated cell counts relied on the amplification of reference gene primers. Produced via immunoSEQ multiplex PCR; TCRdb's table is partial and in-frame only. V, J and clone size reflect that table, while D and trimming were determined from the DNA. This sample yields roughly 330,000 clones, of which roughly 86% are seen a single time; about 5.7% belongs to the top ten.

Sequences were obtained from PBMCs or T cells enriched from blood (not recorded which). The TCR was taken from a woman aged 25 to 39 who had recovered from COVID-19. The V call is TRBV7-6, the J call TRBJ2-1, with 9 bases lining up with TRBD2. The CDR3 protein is CASNPELRGGLNEQFF. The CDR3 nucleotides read TGTGCCAGCAACCCCGAGTTGCGGGGGGGCCTCAATGAGCAGTTCTTC.